Included here is one TCR beta chain sequence, with context. Its specificity is not known. The data are from a study of CD8+CD57+ T cells in acquired aplastic anemia. Study-wide findings and caveats: Fewer than 35 sequences, all CD8+ CDR3, were shared between patients and controls.

By flow cytometry, patients selected for sequencing had shown an expansion of CD8+CD57+ cells. With no exception, the patients had severe acquired aplastic anemia. The germline gives CDR1 MNHEY, CDR2 SMNVEV (reference sequence). The CDR3 loop spans 17 amino acids. V was shortened by 10 bases and J by 2 bases, with 24 bases between the two germline ends. According to the study, genomic DNA was the template for TCR beta VDJ and CDR3 profiling. TCRdb reprocessed the reads via MiXCR and lists one record per CDR3 protein. Of approximately 120,000 distinct CDR3 sequences in the sample, almost 40% were seen once.

The sample taken for sequencing was sorted CD4+, CD8+, or CD8+CD57+ T cells (not recorded which) from PBMCs. The V gene is TRBV27, the J gene TRBJ1-3; a possible D gene is TRBD1 (5 bases). The receptor was isolated from a human donor with aplastic anemia. CDR3 sequence (DNA): TGTGCCACCTCTCCTTGGACATCCACCTTACCTGGAAACACCATATATTTT. This sequence encodes CATSPWTSTLPGNTIYF.